This is a list of T cell receptor beta chains from one sample in a study of control samples from healthy donors and cancer patients. TCRdb's copy holds only in-frame clones and misses some; the assay was immunoSEQ multiplex PCR. Among 90,000 to 130,000 clones listed, approximately 84% were seen once. The specimen was blood. The receptors were sampled from a man aged 18 to 35 in good health. Each CDR3 is given with its conserved first and last residue. Fields, in order: V gene, CDR3 protein.

v_gene: TRBV4-1; CDR3aa: CASSQVNLGTLGYTF
v_gene: TRBV4-2; CDR3aa: CASSQLTGSSTNEKLFF
v_gene: TRBV12-3/TRBV12-4; CDR3aa: CASSSGPYEQYF
v_gene: TRBV29-1; CDR3aa: CSVVQGRGGYTF
v_gene: TRBV29-1; CDR3aa: CSGSMNTEAFF
v_gene: TRBV2; CDR3aa: CASSEASGSYGYTF
v_gene: TRBV2; CDR3aa: CASSELTGGWGETQYF
v_gene: TRBV24-1; CDR3aa: CATSDPSGGKETQYF
v_gene: TRBV25-1; CDR3aa: CASSVLFGNAGETQYF
v_gene: TRBV18; CDR3aa: CASSPARGNSPLHF
v_gene: TRBV29-1; CDR3aa: CSVVVLLISYNEQFF
v_gene: TRBV9; CDR3aa: CASSTRDRGRGTDTQYF
v_gene: TRBV7-9; CDR3aa: CASSRPQGTNTGELFF
v_gene: TRBV11-3; CDR3aa: CASSFRTGGVGGYTF
v_gene: TRBV20-1; CDR3aa: CSASKQGKNIQYF
v_gene: TRBV5-3; CDR3aa: CARSLGWTGGFNSPLHF
v_gene: TRBV7-2; CDR3aa: CASSPSGTDNSPLHF
v_gene: TRBV19; CDR3aa: CASSIGRDYAANYGYTF
v_gene: TRBV2; CDR3aa: CASRRGQANEKLFF
v_gene: TRBV5-1; CDR3aa: CASSKGHSSYNEQFF
v_gene: TRBV4-1; CDR3aa: CASSQDWQGGQGTIQPQHF
v_gene: TRBV7-8; CDR3aa: CASSLMYRPTSNQPQHF
v_gene: TRBV27; CDR3aa: CASSGRDRGLQSEAFF
v_gene: TRBV5-1; CDR3aa: CASRQGTSGGARETQYF
v_gene: TRBV10-3; CDR3aa: CAISASGGVVETQYF
v_gene: TRBV28; CDR3aa: CASRQGDEQYF
v_gene: TRBV18; CDR3aa: CASSLDRHSNQPQHF
v_gene: TRBV4-3; CDR3aa: CASSQEARASYNEQFF
v_gene: TRBV11-2; CDR3aa: CASSWGPGGNQPQHF
v_gene: TRBV2; CDR3aa: CASSSGQVITGELFF
v_gene: TRBV27; CDR3aa: CASSSLSGLEMGTDTQYF
v_gene: TRBV2; CDR3aa: CASRILRAFGYGYTF
v_gene: TRBV2; CDR3aa: CASSEARRTNTEAFF
v_gene: TRBV4-3; CDR3aa: CASSPGPGLGVTDTQYF
v_gene: TRBV9; CDR3aa: CASSVARPGQGETQYF
v_gene: TRBV7-9; CDR3aa: CASSLAPGEKLFF
v_gene: TRBV18; CDR3aa: CASSADTNPYEQYF
v_gene: TRBV9; CDR3aa: CASSVGGRNIQYF
v_gene: TRBV10-3; CDR3aa: CAISEVDSTEAFF
v_gene: TRBV18; CDR3aa: CASSPGGNYGYTF
v_gene: TRBV30; CDR3aa: CAWSVPGTGMSPLHF
v_gene: TRBV7-6; CDR3aa: CASSLAGNYSPLHF
v_gene: TRBV21-1; CDR3aa: CASTGGAAGGTYNSPLHF
v_gene: TRBV5-4; CDR3aa: CASSFQDRVNSPLHF
v_gene: TRBV28; CDR3aa: CASSLSSGGFAAETQYF
v_gene: TRBV5-1; CDR3aa: CASSPGATSTDTQYF
v_gene: TRBV27; CDR3aa: CASMPVLAGGPETQYF
v_gene: TRBV29-1; CDR3aa: CSVQVLYTEAFF
v_gene: TRBV2; CDR3aa: CASVPGGLYGYTF
v_gene: TRBV7-6; CDR3aa: CASSLRDSPYNEQFF
v_gene: TRBV6-6; CDR3aa: CASSHSGKNQPQHF
v_gene: TRBV15; CDR3aa: CATSSPTGGFF
v_gene: TRBV28; CDR3aa: CASSFPLAGGPWDEQFF
v_gene: TRBV7-6; CDR3aa: CASSTWTSGAHNEQFF
v_gene: TRBV4-3; CDR3aa: CASSQGRPAGGGTGELFF
v_gene: TRBV15; CDR3aa: CATSYPPSYEQYF
v_gene: TRBV27; CDR3aa: CASRPSGGSNQPQHF
v_gene: TRBV6-5; CDR3aa: CASPGAGGLGNTIYF
v_gene: TRBV6-2/TRBV6-3; CDR3aa: CASSRGHLNTEAFF
v_gene: TRBV9; CDR3aa: CASSVGLAGGLSDTQYF